These 14 T cell receptor beta chains originate from one sample sequenced in a study of CD8 T cells in ankylosing spondylitis. Study results and caveats: In ankylosing spondylitis blood, a motif of roughly 8 highly homologous TCR beta variants appeared characteristic.

One entry per CDR3 protein results from TCRdb running MiXCR on the 5' RACE reads. The table shows around 440,000 distinct CDR3 sequences, with under 20% occurring only once. No cognate antigen is known for these TCRs. Sequenced sample: blood, either unsorted or a sorted T cell fraction (not recorded which). These receptors were obtained from a male donor with ankylosing spondylitis.

This clonotype was observed a handful of times. The chain is built from TRBV6-1 and TRBJ1-2, with TRBD1 matching over 8 bases. Germline CDR1 is MNHNS and CDR2 is SASEGT. V lost 3 bases, J lost 5 bases, and 5 bases stayed unmatched. This CDR3 has 14 amino acids. This CDR3 reads CASSETGEVYGYTF. CDR3 DNA sequence: TGTGCCAGCAGTGAGACAGGGGAGGTGTATGGCTACACCTTC.

This clonotype has more than one count but fewer than ten. The V and J genes are TRBV7-8 and TRBJ2-2, with 7 positions matching TRBD2. Germline CDR1 is SGHVS and CDR2 is FQNEAQ. The CDR3 length is 17 residues. Losses at the gene ends were 2 bases for V and 2 bases for J; bases not matched to a gene: 8. CDR3 sequence (DNA): TGTGCCAGCAGCTTATACGAGCGGGGATTCAACACCGGGGAGCTGTTTTTT. Translation gives CASSLYERGFNTGELFF. The whole variable domain, remainder taken from reference TRBV7-8 and TRBJ2-2, is GAGVSQSPRYKVAKRGQDVALRCDPISGHVSLFWYQQALGQGPEFLTYFQNEAQLDKSGLPSDRFFAERPEGSVSTLKIQRTQQEDSAVYLCASSLYERGFNTGELFFGEGSRLTVL.

Ten or more counts support this clonotype. The rearrangement uses TRBV24-1 and TRBJ2-3, with 7 bases matching TRBD2. Germline CDR1 KGHDR, CDR2 SFDVKD. The CDR3 totals 16 residues. V lost 2 bases and J lost 0; bases outside the gene matches: 4. CDR3 DNA: TGTGCCACCAGTGATTCGAGCGGGGCGAGCACAGATACGCAGTATTTT. It is translated as CATSDSSGASTDTQYF.

This rearrangement joins TRBV20-1 to TRBJ2-5; D might be TRBD2 (5 bases). With 3 bases removed from V and 5 bases from J, the gap between germline ends came to 16 bases. The CDR3 covers 14 residues. Looked up from germline, CDR1 is DFQATT and CDR2 is SNEGSKA (reference sequence). CDR3 sequence reads: CSASSSSRRETQYF. CDR3 sequence (DNA): TGCAGTGCTAGTTCTAGCTCTAGGAGGGAGACCCAGTACTTC.

Many counts were recorded for this clonotype. The V and J genes are TRBV12-3 or TRBV12-4 and TRBJ1-6; D gene ambiguous. V was shortened by 8 bases and J by 7 bases, with 15 bases between the two germline ends. CDR3 length: 14 amino acids. CDR3 region: CASAGDKRNSPLHF. In DNA, the CDR3 is TGTGCCAGCGCCGGGGATAAGAGAAATTCACCCCTCCACTTT.

This chain joins TRBV25-1 and TRBJ1-5, with D unresolved. CDR3 length: 17 amino acids. Between the trimmed V and J ends, which lost 5 bases and 9 bases, there was a span of 26 bases. Looked up from germline, CDR1 is MGHDK and CDR2 is SYGVNS. As DNA, the CDR3 is TGTGCCAGCAGTATCACTAGACCGACCCGGGTTGAGAGGCCCCAGCATTTT. As protein: CASSITRPTRVERPQHF.

The sample holds a few counts of this clonotype. This chain connects TRBV6-5 to TRBJ2-1; D is uncertain. Germline V gives CDR1 MNHEY, CDR2 SVGAGI. The CDR3 extends over 12 amino acids. V lost 6 bases and J 8 bases, leaving 11 bases between the germline ends. CDR3 sequence (DNA): TGTGCCAGCAGCCGAGGAATCGATGAGCAGTTCTTC. The encoded protein is CASSRGIDEQFF.

The V and J genes are TRBV6-5 and TRBJ2-5, with 9 bases fitting TRBD1. V lost 0 bases, J lost 4 bases, and 6 bases stayed unmatched. CDR1 is MNHEY, CDR2 SVGAGI, per germline. The CDR3 is made up of 16 amino acids. The CDR3 coding sequence is TGTGCCAGCAGTTACTCAACAGGGGGCGTCTTAGAGACCCAGTACTTC. Its translation: CASSYSTGGVLETQYF.

This chain joins TRBV7-6 and TRBJ1-1; D is perhaps TRBD1 (5 bases). CDR1 is SGHVS, CDR2 FNYEAQ, per germline. The CDR3 is made up of 13 amino acids. Trimming removed 2 bases at V and 5 bases at J, with 9 bases between. This CDR3 is CASSLNWGTEAFF. DNA for the CDR3: TGTGCCAGCAGCTTAAACTGGGGGACTGAAGCTTTCTTT.

The V call is TRBV5-6, the J call TRBJ1-4, with TRBD1 matching 8 bases. The CDR3 has 17 residues. Germline V lookup: CDR1 SGHDT, CDR2 YYEEEE. Germline trimming cut 4 bases from V and 8 bases from J; bases unmatched to any gene: 16. Written as DNA, the CDR3 is TGTGCCAGCAGCAGGCGCGGACAGGGCGGAAAGGGAGAAAAACTGTTTTTT. Residues: CASSRRGQGGKGEKLFF.

This clonotype was seen a handful of times. V and J are TRBV5-1 and TRBJ2-1, with D perhaps TRBD2 (5 bases). The CDR3 covers 13 residues. Germline V CDR1 and CDR2: SGHRS, YFSETQ. Trimming took 0 bases from V and 10 from J, leaving 11 bases between them. The CDR3 sequence is CASSLELVGEQFF. CDR3 coding DNA: TGCGCCAGCAGCTTGGAACTAGTAGGCGAGCAGTTCTTC.

This clonotype has a handful of counts. This rearrangement joins TRBV5-1 to TRBJ1-6; TRBD1 aligns across 8 bases. This CDR3 is built from 16 residues. V was clipped by 4 bases and J by 3 bases; unmatched bases: 6. CDR1 SGHRS and CDR2 YFSETQ come from the germline V gene. The CDR3 loop reads CASSVDRGSYNSPLHF. Here the CDR3 DNA reads TGCGCCAGCAGCGTTGACAGGGGCAGCTATAATTCACCCCTCCACTTT.

This clonotype was seen repeatedly, ten times or more. The chain carries TRBV20-1 and TRBJ2-1; 9 positions match TRBD1. Germline V gene sequence: CDR1 DFQATT, CDR2 SNEGSKA (reference sequence). There are 18 residues in the CDR3. J lost 0 bases, V lost 4 bases, and 13 bases had no gene match. For the CDR3, the DNA is TGCAGTGCTACCTCGACGACGGGACAGGGAAGCTCCTACAATGAGCAGTTCTTC. Its translation: CSATSTTGQGSSYNEQFF.

The chain carries TRBV24-1 and TRBJ2-2; 14 bases map to TRBD2. The CDR3 is 16 amino acids. Germline V gives CDR1 KGHDR, CDR2 SFDVKD. J gave up 9 bases and V 4 bases, and 6 bases lay outside the gene matches. The CDR3 here is CATSDLGTSGSRELFF. For the CDR3, the DNA is TGTGCCACCAGTGACCTCGGGACTAGCGGGAGCCGGGAGCTGTTTTTT.